The next 9 T cell receptor beta chains were all read from a single sample in a study of beta chain features in type 1 diabetes. Whole-study findings and limits: Among all four CD4+ subsets, Type 1 diabetes patients had TCRB CDR3s that were moderately but significantly shorter.

Their antigens are not known. Expressed TCRB transcripts were sequenced because the entire RNA isolate underwent reverse transcription. Generated by immunoSEQ multiplex PCR, the TCRdb table keeps only in-frame clones and is missing some. The sample comprises some 640,000 clones, 11% to 15% of which are singletons, and approximately 0.042% rests with the top ten. Sequencing used naive CD4+ T cells from blood. The source of these receptors is a man between 18 and 29 years old with type 1 diabetes.

This chain joins TRBV20-1 and TRBJ1-6; no clear D. The germline V gene encodes CDR1 DFQATT and CDR2 SNEGSKA (reference sequence). This CDR3 is built from 11 residues. Trimming cost V 3 bases and J 8 bases, with 5 bases left between them. The CDR3 loop is CSASRDSPLHF. The CDR3 DNA sequence: TGCAGTGCTAGTAGGGATTCACCCCTCCACTTT.

This chain uses TRBV5-6 with TRBJ1-1; possibly TRBD1 for D (5 bases). Germline CDR1 SGHDT, CDR2 YYEEEE. The CDR3 sequence is 14 residues long. Trimming removed 5 bases at V and 3 bases at J, with 14 bases between. The CDR3 is CASSPSGAHTEAFF. Written as DNA, the CDR3 is TGTGCCAGCAGTCCTTCTGGGGCACACACTGAAGCTTTCTTT.

V usage is TRBV28 and J usage is TRBJ1-4; D is unclear. The CDR3 spans 14 residues. Between the trimmed V and J ends, which lost 10 bases and 0 bases, there was a span of 12 bases. Germline loops: CDR1 MDHEN, CDR2 SYDVKM. DNA of the CDR3: TGTGCCACAGATGGGTTTGCAACTAATGAAAAACTGTTTTTT. This gives the protein CATDGFATNEKLFF.

This chain uses TRBV10-3 with TRBJ2-2, with TRBD2 matching 8 bases. Germline V gene lookup returns CDR1 ENHRY and CDR2 SYGVKD. This CDR3 is built from 15 residues. Germline trimming cut 6 bases from V and 3 bases from J; bases unmatched to any gene: 6. CDR3 coding DNA: TGTGCCATCAGCTCCCGGCGGGGGGACACCGGGGAGCTGTTTTTT. Translation gives CAISSRRGDTGELFF.

This clone appeared a few times. This chain connects TRBV2 to TRBJ2-2, with TRBD1 as a possible D gene (6 bases). Germline CDR1 SNHLY, CDR2 FYNNEI. The CDR3 totals 15 residues. V was clipped by 7 bases and J by 2 bases, with 14 bases between them. The CDR3 sequence: CASKHRDINTGELFF. DNA for the CDR3: TGTGCCAGCAAACACCGGGACATAAACACCGGGGAGCTGTTTTTT.

This rearrangement joins TRBV6-5 to TRBJ2-3; D is possibly TRBD1 (5 bases). Trimming removed 7 bases at V and 0 bases at J, with 11 bases between. The CDR3 has 14 residues. Germline assignment: CDR1 MNHEY and CDR2 SVGAGI. The CDR3 nucleotides are TGTGCCAGCATAGGATCAGGGAGCACAGATACGCAGTATTTT. Translated: CASIGSGSTDTQYF.

This clone was seen only a few times. The chain is built from TRBV29-1 and TRBJ2-5, with 7 bases aligning to TRBD2. V lost 5 bases, J lost 4 bases, and 4 bases stayed unmatched. Germline V CDR1 and CDR2: SQVTM, ANQGSEA. CDR3 size: 12 residues. The CDR3 region has the DNA TGCAGCGTTTTGCGGGAGAGAGAGACCCAGTACTTC. Translating gives CSVLRERETQYF. Looking up the rest from reference TRBV29-1 and TRBJ2-5 gives the full variable domain: SAVISQKPSRDICQRGTSLTIQCQVDSQVTMMFWYRQQPGQSLTLIATANQGSEATYESGFVIDKFPISRPNLTFSTLTVSNMSPEDSSIYLCSVLRERETQYFGPGTRLLVL.

This clone was counted a few times. The rearrangement uses TRBV5-1 and TRBJ1-2; tentative D call: TRBD1 (5 bases). This CDR3 region has 15 residues. V shed 4 bases and J shed 2 bases, with 15 bases lying between them. Looked up from germline, CDR1 is SGHRS and CDR2 is YFSETQ. The CDR3 loop reads CASSPGYGKNYGYTF. DNA for the CDR3: TGCGCCAGCAGCCCAGGGTACGGAAAGAACTATGGCTACACCTTC.

The chain combines TRBV30 with TRBJ2-7, with TRBD2 matching 11 bases. The CDR3 is 15 amino acids. With V trimmed by 0 bases and J by 4 bases, 5 bases remained unmatched. CDR1 is GTSNPN, CDR2 SVGIG, per germline (reference sequence). This CDR3 is CAWSVLPSGGYEQYF. DNA of the CDR3: TGTGCCTGGAGTGTACTGCCTAGCGGGGGGTACGAGCAGTACTTC.